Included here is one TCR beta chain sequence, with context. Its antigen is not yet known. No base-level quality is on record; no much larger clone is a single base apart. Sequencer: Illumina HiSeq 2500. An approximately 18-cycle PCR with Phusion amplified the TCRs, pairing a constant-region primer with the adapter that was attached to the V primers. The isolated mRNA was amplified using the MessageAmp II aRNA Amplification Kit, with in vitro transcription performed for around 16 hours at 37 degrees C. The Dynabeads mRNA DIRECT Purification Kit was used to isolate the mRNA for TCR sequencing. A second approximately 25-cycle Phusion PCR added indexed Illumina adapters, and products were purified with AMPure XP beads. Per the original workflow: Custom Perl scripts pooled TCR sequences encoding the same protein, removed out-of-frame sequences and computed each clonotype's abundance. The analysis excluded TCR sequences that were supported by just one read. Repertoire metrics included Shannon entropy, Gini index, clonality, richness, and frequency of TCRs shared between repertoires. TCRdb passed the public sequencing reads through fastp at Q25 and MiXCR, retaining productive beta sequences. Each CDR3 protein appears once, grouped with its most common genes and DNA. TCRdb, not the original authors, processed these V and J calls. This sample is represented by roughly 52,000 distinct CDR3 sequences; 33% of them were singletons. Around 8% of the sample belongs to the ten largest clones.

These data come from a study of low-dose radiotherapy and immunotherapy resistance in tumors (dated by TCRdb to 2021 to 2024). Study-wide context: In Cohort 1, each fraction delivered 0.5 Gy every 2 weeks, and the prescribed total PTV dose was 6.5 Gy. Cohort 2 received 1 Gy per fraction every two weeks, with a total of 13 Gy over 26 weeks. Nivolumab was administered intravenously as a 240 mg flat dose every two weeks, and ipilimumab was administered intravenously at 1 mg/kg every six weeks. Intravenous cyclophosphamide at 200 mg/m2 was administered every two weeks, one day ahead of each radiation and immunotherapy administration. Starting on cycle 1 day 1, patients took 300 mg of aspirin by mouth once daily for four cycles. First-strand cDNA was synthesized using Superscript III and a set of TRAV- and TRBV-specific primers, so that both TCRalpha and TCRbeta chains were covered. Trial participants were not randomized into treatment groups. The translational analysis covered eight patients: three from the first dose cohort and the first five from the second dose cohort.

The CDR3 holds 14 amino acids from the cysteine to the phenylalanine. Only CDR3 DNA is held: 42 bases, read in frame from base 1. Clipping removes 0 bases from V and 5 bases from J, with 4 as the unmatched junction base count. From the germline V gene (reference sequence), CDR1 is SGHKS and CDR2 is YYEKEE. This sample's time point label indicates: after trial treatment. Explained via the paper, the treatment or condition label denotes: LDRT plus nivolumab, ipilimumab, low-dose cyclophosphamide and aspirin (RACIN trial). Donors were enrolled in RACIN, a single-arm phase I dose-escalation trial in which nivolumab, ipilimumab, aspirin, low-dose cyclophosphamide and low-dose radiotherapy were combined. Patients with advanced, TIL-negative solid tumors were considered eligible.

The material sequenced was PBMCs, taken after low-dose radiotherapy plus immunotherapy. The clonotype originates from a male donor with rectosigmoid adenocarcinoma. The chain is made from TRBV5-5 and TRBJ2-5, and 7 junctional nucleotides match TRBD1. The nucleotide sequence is TGTGCCAGCAGCTTGGAGACAGGGCGGGAGACCCAGTACTTC. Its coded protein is CASSLETGRETQYF.